Below are 17 T cell receptor beta chains sequenced from a single sample in a study of T cell changes during pregnancy in multiple sclerosis. Profiling relied on immunoSEQ multiplex PCR, and the TCRdb table lists in-frame clones only, not all of them. Among about 42,000 clones, about 85% were seen once, and the ten largest hold more than 0.95%. The sequencing here drew on CD4+ T cells from peripheral blood mononuclear cells, taken in the second trimester of pregnancy. The receptors here all came from a female donor with multiple sclerosis, enrolled in a pregnancy study.

The J gene is TRBJ2-3, the V gene TRBV5-5; D is possibly TRBD2 (5 bases). V lost 2 bases and J 4 bases, leaving 8 bases between the germline ends. This CDR3 spans 13 amino acids. Germline V gene data show CDR1 as SGHKS and CDR2 as YYEKEE (reference sequence). The CDR3 spells CASSLRAADTQYF. CDR3 nucleotides: TGTGCCAGCAGCTTACGAGCGGCAGATACGCAGTATTTT.

The chain joins TRBV6-6 to TRBJ1-3; 8 bases fit TRBD1. V dropped 9 bases and J dropped 4; count of bases not matched to a gene: 5. This CDR3 is built from 13 residues. The germline gives CDR1 MNHNY, CDR2 SVGAGI (reference sequence). This chain's CDR3 is CASTQGGGNTIYF. CDR3 bases: TGTGCCAGTACACAGGGGGGAGGAAACACCATATATTTT.

The chain recombines TRBV5-8 with TRBJ2-7; D may be TRBD1 (6 bases). In germline, CDR1 is SGHTS, CDR2 YDEGEE. V was trimmed by 6 bases and J by 2 bases, leaving 12 bases between them. The CDR3 has 13 amino acids. As DNA, the CDR3 is TGTGCCAGCAACGACAGGTTTCCCTACGAGCAGTACTTC. This encodes CASNDRFPYEQYF.

This clone was seen once. V is TRBV19 and J is TRBJ2-3; D is perhaps TRBD2 (6 bases). The V gene's germline CDR1 is LNHDA and CDR2 SQIVND (reference sequence). V was clipped by 5 bases and J by 1 base, with 16 bases between them. This CDR3 is built from 16 residues. CDR3 region: CASSPSSGLRTDTQYF. CDR3 DNA sequence: TGTGCCAGTAGTCCCTCCTCGGGACTCCGCACAGATACGCAGTATTTT.

The chain employs TRBV7-2 and TRBJ2-7, with TRBD2 as a possible D gene (5 bases). The CDR3 sequence is 14 residues long. The V gene lost 5 bases and the J gene lost 6 bases, with 17 bases spanning the gap. Germline V CDR1 and CDR2: SGHTA, FQGNSA. The CDR3 sequence is CASSTPAGVGEQYF. CDR3 bases: TGTGCCAGCAGCACCCCCGCCGGGGTAGGCGAGCAGTACTTC.

The chain carries TRBV7-9 and TRBJ2-1; 10 nucleotides agree with TRBD1. The J segment lost 4 bases and the V segment lost 3 bases, leaving 12 bases of the junction unmatched. Germline V CDR1 and CDR2: SEHNR, FQNEAQ (reference sequence). This CDR3 has 18 amino acids. Written as DNA, the CDR3 is TGTGCCAGCAGCTTGTTCTCCTGGGACAGGGGAAATTACAATGAGCAGTTCTTC. Translation gives CASSLFSWDRGNYNEQFF.

V usage is TRBV2 and J usage is TRBJ2-3; D is unclear. Germline CDR1 and CDR2: SNHLY and FYNNEI. Trimming shortened V by 6 bases and J by 3 bases, and 10 bases separated the two germline ends. The CDR3 runs to 13 residues. The CDR3 nucleotides read TGTGCCAGCAGCCTTTCACTAACAGATACGCAGTATTTT. Protein product: CASSLSLTDTQYF.

This clone was counted between two and nine times. The V call is TRBV5-4, the J call TRBJ2-1; TRBD1 matches 11 bases. Germline lookup yields CDR1 SGHNT and CDR2 YYREEE (reference sequence). V shed 4 bases and J 5 bases; nucleotides not matched to a gene: 5. CDR3 length: 15 residues. CDR3: CASSPGTGGDNEQFF. The DNA for the CDR3 is TGTGCCAGCAGCCCCGGGACAGGGGGAGACAATGAGCAGTTCTTC.

About this clone: The junction departs from the called germline gene at one end, perhaps through a read error. The V gene is TRBV19, the J gene TRBJ1-2; possible D gene TRBD1, 5 bases. This CDR3 has 14 residues. CDR1 and CDR2 (germline): LNHDA, SQIVND (reference sequence). CDR3 protein: CAGSPQGGSYGYTF. As DNA, the CDR3 is TGTGCCGGTAGCCCCCAGGGCGGGAGCTATGGCTACACCTTC.

V and J are TRBV13 and TRBJ2-3; TRBD2 agrees at 7 bases. Germline V lookup: CDR1 PRHDT, CDR2 FYEKMQ (reference sequence). CDR3 length: 16 residues. J gave up 0 bases and V 1 base, and 4 bases lay outside the gene matches. The DNA for the CDR3 is TGTGCCAGCAGCTTAGTGGGCGGGAGTAGCACAGATACGCAGTATTTT. The encoded protein is CASSLVGGSSTDTQYF.

A single count supports this clone. The genes are TRBV5-1 and TRBJ1-2; weak D call: TRBD1 (5 bases). The germline CDR1 and CDR2 sequences are SGHRS and YFSETQ. Trimming stripped 2 bases from V and 5 bases from J, with 19 bases between. The CDR3 has 16 amino acids. CDR3 coding DNA: TGCGCCAGCAGCTTCGTTCTAGCGGGGCTTTTGTATGGCTACACCTTC. Its protein is CASSFVLAGLLYGYTF.

The chain links TRBV28 to TRBJ2-7; D is uncertain. The length of the CDR3 is 15 residues. CDR1 and CDR2 from the germline V gene are MDHEN and SYDVKM. Between the trimmed V and J ends, which lost 2 bases and 3 bases, there was a span of 14 bases. CDR3 nucleotides: TGTGCCAGCAGTTTAGAAGTAGCTGGTTTCTACGAGCAGTACTTC. It codes for CASSLEVAGFYEQYF.

V usage is TRBV6-1 and J usage is TRBJ1-2; the match to TRBD1 covers 8 bases. The CDR3 runs 13 residues. The germline V gene has CDR1 MNHNS and CDR2 SASEGT. After removal of 0 bases from V and 8 bases from J, the junction contained 2 bases not matched to a gene. CDR3 protein: CASSEATGDGYTF. The CDR3 DNA sequence: TGTGCCAGCAGTGAAGCGACAGGGGACGGCTACACCTTC.

The chain links TRBV25-1 to TRBJ1-2, with D maybe TRBD1 (6 bases). The CDR3 contains 14 residues. CDR1 and CDR2 from the germline V gene are MGHDK and SYGVNS. With 5 bases removed from V and 5 bases from J, the gap between germline ends came to 15 bases. CDR3 region: CASSIQGPRYGYTF. In nucleotides, the CDR3 is TGTGCCAGCAGTATACAGGGACCTAGGTATGGCTACACCTTC.

The chain carries TRBV2 and TRBJ2-1; 12 nucleotides agree with TRBD2. Per the germline V gene, CDR1 is SNHLY and CDR2 is FYNNEI. The trim removed 6 bases at V and 7 bases at J, leaving 10 bases unmatched. This CDR3 is 16 amino acids long. The CDR3 protein is CASRYRTSGKGNEQFF. CDR3 DNA sequence: TGTGCCAGCAGATACAGGACTAGCGGGAAAGGTAATGAGCAGTTCTTC.

This sequence joins TRBV19 and TRBJ1-5; 9 nucleotides line up with TRBD1. J gave up 0 bases and V 6 bases, and 12 bases lay outside the gene matches. Per the germline V gene, CDR1 is LNHDA and CDR2 is SQIVND (reference sequence). The CDR3 has 18 residues. This CDR3 is CASRPGQGGGLSNQPQHF. The CDR3 DNA follows: TGTGCCAGTAGGCCGGGACAGGGAGGGGGCCTTAGCAATCAGCCCCAGCATTTT.

This chain uses TRBV11-3 with TRBJ2-3, with 14 bases that match TRBD2. This CDR3 is built from 14 residues. J gave up 6 bases and V 5 bases, and 1 base lay outside the gene matches. The germline V gene encodes CDR1 SGHNT and CDR2 YENEEA. The CDR3 DNA reads as TGTGCCAGCAGCGGGACTAGCGGGAGCGATACGCAGTATTTT. It is translated as CASSGTSGSDTQYF.